The sequence of this T cell receptor beta chain was determined in a study of STAT5B mutations in CD4+ large granular lymphocyte leukemia. Using immunoSEQ multiplex PCR, the repertoire was profiled, and TCRdb retains in-frame clones only, with some absent. Here the sample spans approximately 32,000 clones, around 88% being singletons. The V gene lost 4 bases and the J gene lost 8 bases, with 18 bases spanning the gap. The CDR3 contains 16 residues. CDR1 and CDR2 from the germline V gene are MNHNY and SVGAGI (reference sequence). The chain combines TRBV6-6 with TRBJ1-6; D might be TRBD1 (6 bases). The specimen sequenced was CD4+ T cells from blood buffy coats. The clonotype comes from a human donor in good health. The CDR3 loop is CASSSDAGEGYSPLHF. CDR3 sequence (DNA): TGTGCCAGCAGTTCGGACGCAGGGGAAGGGTATTCACCCCTCCACTTT.